This TCR beta chain was found in a study of blood T cell repertoires in COVID-19 (TCRdb year 2020). In terms of the full investigation: Samples from collaborators originated in the United States, Italy and Spain and spanned both the acute and convalescent phases of COVID-19. The samples were drawn from the first 160 participants of the ongoing ImmuneRACE study and from some 1,300 subjects provided by 6 global collaborators. Sample metadata almost always included a de-identified subject ID, COVID-19 status, age in years and sex. Where available, HLA class I and class II types were obtained from metadata supplied by the sample provider rather than from assay-based typing. The material from the prospective study consisted of cDNA or gDNA derived from T cells, B-cell-depleted T cells, or PBMCs. Deeply sampled blood TCRbeta repertoires from subjects exposed to, actively infected with, or recovered from COVID-19 were included in the dataset. The repertoires were made available in a free public database intended to serve as a resource for research on the immune response to SARS-CoV-2. Here is what the overall study found, with its caveats: The quantity of clinical and demographic metadata differed by source and by participant and was supplied without curation.

As to this clone: The antigen it binds to is not known. Base qualities are missing; no much larger clone stands one base away.

The collaborating institutions used their own protocols to collect whole blood in K2EDTA tubes. For TCRbeta analysis, collaborators shipped samples as frozen whole blood, isolated PBMCs, or DNA extracted from either of those sample types. The V end loses 4 bases and the J end loses 10 bases, and a stretch of 8 bases separates them. Sequences LNHDA (CDR1) and SQIVND (CDR2) are obtained from the germline V gene (reference sequence). The CDR3 goes from the cysteine to the phenylalanine over 11 residues. Just CDR3 DNA is preserved here, 33 bases in frame from base 1. The immunoSEQ Assay, a bias-controlled multiplex PCR, was used to amplify TCRbeta CDR3 regions from genomic DNA. Per the original workflow: The number of nucleated cells in each sample was estimated by amplification of reference gene primers within the assay. To quantify the absolute abundance of each unique TCRbeta CDR3 rearrangement, sequence reads were collapsed and filtered. Productive Simpson clonality was computed per sample as the square root of Simpson's diversity index over productive rearrangements. In TCRdb, the immuneACCESS table is reduced to in-frame sequences with V and J assigned. These tables do not hold every clone; where another copy was compared, an unresolved V gene accounts for under half, and the others remain unexplained. V, J and clone size reflect that table, while D and trimming were determined from the DNA. This sample is represented by some 150,000 clones; 87% of them were singletons. Clones ranked in the top ten supply 2% to 2.5% of the sample.

The sequence was collected from a man aged 45 to 65 with active COVID-19. The chain links TRBV19 with TRBJ2-1, with a weak D call of TRBD1 (5 bases match). Material: peripheral blood. Here is the DNA: TGTGCCAGTAGTACAAGACAGGAGCAGTTCTTC. Its translation is CASSTRQEQFF. Joined to the reference TRBV19 and TRBJ2-1 proteins, this CDR3 gives the full variable domain: DGGITQSPKYLFRKEGQNVTLSCEQNLNHDAMYWYRQDPGQGLRLIYYSQIVNDFQKGDIAEGYSVSREKKESFPLTVTSAQKNPTAFYLCASSTRQEQFFGPGTRLTVL.